The source of this T cell receptor beta chain is a study of blood T cell repertoires in COVID-19. Measured with immunoSEQ multiplex PCR; TCRdb has only the in-frame clones, and not every one. The sample yields 140,000 or so clones, roughly 85% seen once. The CDR3 is 15 residues long. CDR1 MNHEY and CDR2 SVGAGI come from the germline V gene. Trimming pared 0 bases from V and 4 bases from J, leaving 10 bases between. The rearrangement links TRBV6-5 to TRBJ1-5, with D perhaps TRBD1 (6 bases). Sequenced material: peripheral blood. This TCR was sampled from a man over 45 with acute or convalescent COVID-19. For the CDR3, the DNA is TGTGCCAGCAGTTACTCCCCCACAGGGAATCAGCCCCAGCATTTT. It encodes CASSYSPTGNQPQHF.